The clone carrying this T cell receptor (beta chain) was seen only a few times. Its cognate antigen is unknown. These data belong to a study of radiotherapy plus CTLA-4 blockade in lung cancer. The repertoire was sequenced with immunoSEQ multiplex PCR; TCRdb's copy has only in-frame clones and lacks some. The sample carries tens of thousands of clones, approximately 75% recorded once. Whole-study results and caveats: Among reported predictors of response, early blood T cell clone dynamics with interferon-beta performed best.

The CDR3 totals 17 residues. In germline, CDR1 is SEHNR, CDR2 FQNEAQ (reference sequence). V lost 5 bases to trimming and J lost 4 bases; unmatched junction nucleotides: 7. The TCR originated in a human donor with non-small cell lung cancer that progressed on radiotherapy plus ipilimumab. V is TRBV7-9 and J is TRBJ2-2; 13 bases are shared with TRBD2. Source: peripheral blood, taken from a patient treated with radiotherapy plus ipilimumab. The CDR3 protein is CASSTGLAGEATGELFF. CDR3 coding DNA: TGTGCCAGCAGCACTGGACTAGCGGGAGAGGCCACCGGGGAGCTGTTTTTT.